The text below deals with one TCR beta chain. Authors' analysis steps: It was from reference gene primer amplification that nucleated cell counts were estimated. TCRdb's table, derived via immunoSEQ multiplex PCR, lists solely in-frame clones and lacks some. The V and J calls and clone size are taken from that table; D and trimming were inferred from the DNA. The sample records more than 85,000 clones, roughly four fifths being singletons. From germline, CDR1 is SGHTA and CDR2 FQGNSA. This CDR3 comprises 13 residues. V was pared by 5 bases and J by 3 bases, with 11 bases between. These data come from a study of blood T cell repertoires in COVID-19. Looking at the study overall: From the United States, Italy and Spain came samples of acute and convalescent COVID-19. Nucleic acid was either cDNA or gDNA, and it came from T cells, B-cell-depleted T cells, or PBMCs.

This receptor was identified in a human donor in a cohort sampled during active COVID-19. Sequenced input: peripheral blood. The rearrangement links TRBV7-2 to TRBJ2-7; possibly TRBD1 for D (6 bases). The CDR3 sequence: CASSVGQSYEQYF. In DNA, the CDR3 is TGTGCCAGCAGCGTAGGACAGAGCTACGAGCAGTACTTC. The full variable domain, rest sourced from reference TRBV7-2 and TRBJ2-7, is GAGVSQSPSNKVTEKGKDVELRCDPISGHTALYWYRQSLGQGLEFLIYFQGNSAPDKSGLPSDRFSAERTGGSVSTLTIQRTQQEDSAVYLCASSVGQSYEQYFGPGTRLTVT.